This T cell receptor beta chain originates from a study of CXCR3-negative and CXCR3-positive naive CD8 T cells. Study-level background: Sequencing brought in some 130 million TRB reads altogether, and each library got about 1.5 +/- 0.3 million.

The method, 5' RACE with UMI labels, was used to prepare the TRB cDNA libraries. TCRdb reprocessed the 5' RACE reads, keeping one entry per CDR3 protein, no DNA. The table lists just under 45,000 distinct CDR3 sequences. Germline assignment: CDR1 LNHDA and CDR2 SQIVND (reference sequence). The CDR3 has 14 amino acids. This chain joins TRBV19 and TRBJ2-1. This receptor was taken from a human donor in good health. Some clones in this sample may be carry-over from other donors' samples. Sequenced material: memory CD8+ T cells from blood. CDR3 sequence: CASSIPNLNNEQFF.